A selection of T cell receptor beta chains follows, all from one sample in a study of blood T cells in healthy people across ages. TCRdb reanalysed the 5' RACE reads using MiXCR and keeps one entry per CDR3 protein. The profile shows some 750,000 distinct CDR3 sequences, about 20% of them singletons. The sample was blood. The source of these receptors is a man between 65 and 85 years old in good health. Each CDR3 is given with its conserved first and last residue. Each record gives: J gene, clone size, V gene, D gene, CDR3 protein, CDR3 DNA. A D gene is named only where the DNA matches it firmly. Not all rows give a size; the values are once, few, many and, for expanded clones, a class.

TRBJ2-3 few TRBV7-2 TRBD1 CASSSLGTGVDTQYF TGTGCCAGCAGCTCCCTCGGGACAGGGGTAGATACGCAGTATTTT
TRBJ1-5 few TRBV20-1 . CSARASGRGDQPQHF TGCAGTGCTAGAGCCTCGGGGAGGGGTGATCAGCCCCAGCATTTT
TRBJ2-2 few TRBV14 . CASSQDSGLNTGELFF TGTGCCAGCAGCCAAGATAGCGGACTAAACACCGGGGAGCTGTTTTTT
TRBJ2-1 . TRBV20-1 . CSARDPRANYNEQFF TGCAGTGCTAGAGATCCCCGAGCCAACTACAATGAGCAGTTCTTC
TRBJ1-1 once TRBV20-1 . CSATQTAFTAEAFF TGCAGTGCTACCCAGACAGCCTTTACCGCTGAAGCTTTCTTT
TRBJ2-1 . TRBV24-1 . CATSGLWGSYNEQFF TGTGCCACCAGTGGCCTCTGGGGCTCCTACAATGAGCAGTTCTTC
TRBJ2-1 . TRBV3-1 . CASSQSRDEQFF TGTGCCAGCAGCCAGTCCCGCGATGAGCAGTTCTTC
TRBJ2-3 few TRBV6-5 . CASSSLSLSTDTQYF TGTGCCAGCAGTTCCCTTTCTCTAAGCACAGATACGCAGTATTTT
TRBJ2-1 . TRBV4-1 . CASSHPELLYNEQFF TGCGCCAGCAGCCACCCCGAGTTGCTCTACAATGAGCAGTTCTTC
TRBJ1-1 few TRBV6-6 . CASSYEAHTEAFF TGTGCCAGCAGTTACGAGGCCCACACTGAAGCTTTCTTT
TRBJ1-4 . TRBV7-2 . CASSLVGRAMGEKLFF TGTGCCAGCAGCTTAGTGGGGAGGGCCATGGGTGAAAAACTGTTTTTT
TRBJ2-1 many TRBV14 . CASSQVWLGHITYNEQFF TGTGCCAGCAGCCAAGTCTGGCTTGGGCATATCACCTACAATGAGCAGTTCTTC
TRBJ1-2 many TRBV12-3/TRBV12-4 TRBD1 CASSPGQGNYGYTF TGTGCCAGCAGTCCCGGACAGGGCAACTATGGCTACACCTTC
TRBJ1-3 few TRBV7-2 . CASSLVGGPNTIYF TGTGCCAGCAGCTTAGTGGGGGGCCCAAACACCATATATTTT
TRBJ2-5 . TRBV7-2 TRBD2 CASSLFLAGGQETQYF TGTGCCAGCAGCTTGTTCCTAGCGGGGGGCCAAGAGACCCAGTACTTC
TRBJ2-1 few TRBV6-1 TRBD1 CASRPFGQGGSNEQFF TGTGCCAGCCGACCTTTCGGACAGGGGGGTTCCAATGAGCAGTTCTTC
TRBJ2-1 many TRBV10-3 . CAISASLENEQFF TGTGCCATCAGTGCCTCCCTTGAGAATGAGCAGTTCTTC
TRBJ2-2 few TRBV7-6 . CASSTRASTGELFF TGTGCCAGCAGCACCAGAGCGAGCACCGGGGAGCTGTTTTTT
TRBJ2-2 few TRBV9 . CASSVASNTGELFF TGTGCCAGCAGCGTAGCATCTAACACCGGGGAGCTGTTTTTT
TRBJ2-5 . TRBV21-1 . CASTGYPRIEETQYF TGTGCCAGCACCGGCTATCCTAGAATAGAAGAGACCCAGTACTTC
TRBJ2-7 . TRBV20-1 . CSGAFEYEQYF TGCAGTGGAGCTTTTGAGTACGAGCAGTACTTC
TRBJ2-3 many TRBV20-1 TRBD2 CSATGLAGRTDTQYF TGCAGTGCGACGGGACTAGCGGGGCGCACAGATACGCAGTATTTT
TRBJ2-1 few TRBV24-1 . CATSDLAGAGEQFF TGTGCCACCAGTGATTTGGCGGGGGCAGGTGAGCAGTTCTTC
TRBJ1-2 . TRBV6-5 TRBD1 CASSYWTGKINYGYTF TGTGCCAGCAGTTACTGGACAGGGAAAATTAACTATGGCTACACCTTC
TRBJ1-1 many TRBV7-9 . CASRNRGLGTEAFF TGTGCCAGCAGGAATAGAGGGTTGGGGACTGAAGCTTTCTTT
TRBJ2-7 few TRBV20-1 TRBD2 CSARRGGLIYEQYF TGCAGTGCTAGACGGGGGGGGCTGATCTACGAGCAGTACTTC
TRBJ2-2 few TRBV12-3/TRBV12-4 . CASSPVGPEGSGMGELFF TGTGCCAGCAGTCCTGTGGGACCGGAGGGGTCGGGTATGGGGGAGCTGTTTTTT
TRBJ2-7 few TRBV29-1 TRBD1 CSVVTTTGGFYEQYF TGCAGCGTTGTGACGACAACAGGGGGTTTCTACGAGCAGTACTTC
TRBJ2-7 medium-sized TRBV7-7 . CASSFAPGLNCSGQYF TGTGCCAGCAGCTTTGCACCGGGACTCAACTGTTCAGGGCAGTACTTC
TRBJ2-2 . TRBV5-1 . CASSLSGDTGELFF TGCGCCAGCAGCTTGTCTGGAGACACCGGGGAGCTGTTTTTT
TRBJ2-3 . TRBV12-3/TRBV12-4 TRBD2 CASSFVSGGAIDTQYF TGTGCCAGCAGTTTTGTAAGCGGGGGGGCGATAGATACGCAGTATTTT
TRBJ1-5 few TRBV12-3/TRBV12-4 . CASSRDGLSNQPQHF TGTGCCAGCAGTCGGGACGGACTTAGCAATCAGCCCCAGCATTTT
TRBJ1-4 many TRBV4-3 . CASSQDPRAFNEKLFF TGCGCCAGCAGCCAAGATCCCAGGGCCTTTAATGAAAAACTGTTTTTT
TRBJ1-2 . TRBV20-1 . CSVAGTEYGYTF TGCAGTGTAGCGGGGACGGAGTATGGCTACACCTTC
TRBJ2-7 few TRBV5-1 . CASSFERTHYEQYF TGCGCCAGCAGCTTTGAGCGGACGCACTACGAGCAGTACTTC
TRBJ1-1 . TRBV12-3/TRBV12-4 . CASGAQVLSEAFF TGTGCCAGCGGAGCACAGGTCCTTAGTGAAGCTTTCTTT
TRBJ2-1 few TRBV3-1 . CASSQDPADYNEQFF TGTGCCAGCAGCCAAGATCCGGCTGACTACAATGAGCAGTTCTTC
TRBJ2-3 . TRBV12-3/TRBV12-4 . CASSQTTTDTQYF TGTGCCAGCAGTCAGACTACCACAGATACGCAGTATTTT
TRBJ2-1 . TRBV12-3/TRBV12-4 . CASRRDDEQFF TGTGCCAGCAGGCGGGATGATGAGCAGTTCTTC
TRBJ2-1 . TRBV7-7 TRBD2 CASSPGLAGDHEQFF TGTGCCAGCAGCCCTGGACTAGCGGGAGATCATGAGCAGTTCTTC
TRBJ1-4 few TRBV18 . CASSQTGGKLFF TGTGCCAGCTCACAAACGGGAGGGAAACTGTTTTTT
TRBJ1-1 . TRBV20-1 . CSVPRGSGLPEAFF TGCAGTGTCCCGAGGGGGAGTGGGCTCCCTGAAGCTTTCTTT
TRBJ1-2 . TRBV12-3/TRBV12-4 . CASSFQGSAYGYTF TGTGCCAGCAGTTTTCAGGGGTCGGCCTATGGCTACACCTTC
TRBJ2-5 . TRBV6-2/TRBV6-3 . CASSRVRTDPYQETQYF TGTGCCAGCAGTCGAGTCCGGACAGACCCTTACCAAGAGACCCAGTACTTC
TRBJ1-4 . TRBV18 . CASSPQKNEKLFF TGTGCCAGCTCACCACAGAAGAATGAAAAACTGTTTTTT
TRBJ2-1 . TRBV20-1 . CSAREGFLSSYNEQFF TGCAGTGCTAGAGAAGGCTTTCTTTCGTCCTACAATGAGCAGTTCTTC
TRBJ2-3 many TRBV28 . CASSLAGLADTQYF TGTGCCAGCAGCCTCGCGGGGCTGGCAGATACGCAGTATTTT
TRBJ2-3 . TRBV7-6 . CASSLGFPSTDTQYF TGTGCCAGCAGCTTAGGCTTCCCTAGCACAGATACGCAGTATTTT
TRBJ1-1 . TRBV3-1 . CASRTQGRTEAFF TGTGCCAGCCGAACGCAGGGTCGTACTGAAGCTTTTTTT
TRBJ1-4 . TRBV20-1 . CSASAEKLFF TGCAGTGCTAGTGCTGAAAAACTGTTTTTT
TRBJ2-6 . TRBV30 . CARSSGANVLTF TGTGCCCGGAGCTCGGGGGCCAACGTCCTGACTTTC
TRBJ2-1 . TRBV28 TRBD2 CASSFGLAGTRRMKQFF TGTGCCAGCAGTTTTGGGCTAGCGGGCACGAGGAGAATGAAGCAGTTCTTC
TRBJ2-2 few TRBV5-1 . CASSLAEGNTGELFF TGCGCCAGCAGCTTGGCCGAGGGGAACACCGGGGAGCTGTTTTTT
TRBJ1-4 . TRBV7-9 . CASSLVTGGEKLFF TGTGCCAGCAGCTTAGTGACGGGGGGTGAAAAACTGTTTTTT
TRBJ2-3 . TRBV12-3/TRBV12-4 . CASSLLGSKRVDTQYF TGTGCCAGCAGTTTACTGGGAAGTAAGCGGGTGGATACGCAGTATTTT
TRBJ2-7 . TRBV12-3/TRBV12-4 . CASSLLGARGEQYF TGTGCCAGCAGTTTATTGGGGGCACGGGGTGAGCAGTACTTC